This TCR beta chain originates from a study of blood T cell repertoires in COVID-19. Study in general: The samples span acute and convalescent COVID-19 from the United States, Italy and Spain. Sources were T cells, B-cell-depleted T cells, or PBMCs; the material itself was cDNA or gDNA.

The recovered donors of Cohort 3 showed two negative PCRs, clearance, or symptom resolution. V dropped 1 base and J dropped 6 bases, with 12 bases sitting between them. This CDR3 has 14 residues. Germline V gene data show CDR1 as MGHRA and CDR2 as YSYEKL. In the original workflow: From reference gene primer amplification, estimates of nucleated cell counts were derived. Sequencing was performed with immunoSEQ multiplex PCR; in TCRdb, only in-frame clones are kept and a portion is missing. The D gene and trimming were derived from the DNA, and the V and J assignments and clone size from that table. This sample has some 330,000 clones, with 85% to 90% found just once.

The specimen was PBMCs or T cells enriched from blood (not recorded which). The genes are TRBV4-1 and TRBJ1-2; unclear D gene. The receptor was derived from a man in his thirties or forties who had recovered from COVID-19. CDR3 sequence reads: CASSQAITDDGYTF. The CDR3 DNA sequence: TGCGCCAGCAGCCAAGCAATAACAGATGATGGCTACACCTTC.